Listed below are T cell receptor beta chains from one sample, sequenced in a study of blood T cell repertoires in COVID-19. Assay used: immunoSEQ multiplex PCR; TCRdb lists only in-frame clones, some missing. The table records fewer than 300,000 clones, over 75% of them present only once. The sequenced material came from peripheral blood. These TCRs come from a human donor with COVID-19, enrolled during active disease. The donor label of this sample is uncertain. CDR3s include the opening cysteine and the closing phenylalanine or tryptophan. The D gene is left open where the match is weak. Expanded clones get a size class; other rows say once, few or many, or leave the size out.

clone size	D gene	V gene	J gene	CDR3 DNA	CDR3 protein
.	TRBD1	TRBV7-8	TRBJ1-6	TGTGCCAGCAGCCCCTCAGGGGGAGACTCACCCCTCCACTTT	CASSPSGGDSPLHF
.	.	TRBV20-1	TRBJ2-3	TGCAGTCCTGTTGAACAAGATACGCAGTATTTT	CSPVEQDTQYF
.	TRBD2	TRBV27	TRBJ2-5	TGTGCCAGCAGTTTATTCGGACTAGCGGCAGAGACCCAGTACTTC	CASSLFGLAAETQYF
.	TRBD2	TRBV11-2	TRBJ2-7	TGTGCCAGCAGCTCCAGACTAGCGTACGAGCAGTACTTC	CASSSRLAYEQYF
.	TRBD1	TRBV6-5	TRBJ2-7	TGTGCCACACTAAGACAGGGGGTCAACGAGCAGTACTTC	CATLRQGVNEQYF
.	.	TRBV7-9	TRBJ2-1	TGTGCCAGCAGCTTAGTGTCAGGACCCGGGGGTGGCAATGAGCAGTTCTTC	CASSLVSGPGGGNEQFF
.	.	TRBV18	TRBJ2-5	TGTGCCAGCTCACGGGACTTCCAAGAGACCCAGTACTTC	CASSRDFQETQYF
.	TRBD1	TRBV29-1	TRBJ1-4	TGCAGCGTTGATGGACAGGGAAGTGAAAAACTGTTTTTT	CSVDGQGSEKLFF
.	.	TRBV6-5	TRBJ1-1	TGTGCCAGCAGTTACTCTCCCAGGGTCGGCACTGAAGCTTTCTTT	CASSYSPRVGTEAFF
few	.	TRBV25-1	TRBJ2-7	TGTGCCAGCAGTGAGTACGGTGGCGAGCAGTACTTC	CASSEYGGEQYF
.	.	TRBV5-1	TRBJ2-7	TGCGCCAGCAGCACGACCGGGAGTGGAGTTGAGCAGTACTTC	CASSTTGSGVEQYF
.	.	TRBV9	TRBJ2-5	TGTGCCAGCAGCGTAGGTCGACTACAAGAGACCCAGTACTTC	CASSVGRLQETQYF
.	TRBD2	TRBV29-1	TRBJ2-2	TGCAGCGTTAACTCGGGACTAGGGAACACCGGGGAGCTGTTTTTT	CSVNSGLGNTGELFF
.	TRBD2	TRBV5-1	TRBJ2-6	TGCGCCAGCAGCACTAGCGCCAGCTCTGGGGCCAACGTCCTGACTTTC	CASSTSASSGANVLTF
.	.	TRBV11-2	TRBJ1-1	TGTGCCAGCAGCCTTACCGGGATCGAAGCTTTCTTT	CASSLTGIEAFF
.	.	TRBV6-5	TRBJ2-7	TGTGCCAGCAGTAGCCCAGGTTACGAGCAGTACTTC	CASSSPGYEQYF
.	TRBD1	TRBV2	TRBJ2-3	TGTGCCAGCAAAGGACAGGGCTTCACAGATACGCAGTATTTT	CASKGQGFTDTQYF
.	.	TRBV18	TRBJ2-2	TGTGCCAGCTCACCAACACGGACAGCGAACACCGGGGAGCTGTTTTTT	CASSPTRTANTGELFF
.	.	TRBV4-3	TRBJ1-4	TGCGCCAGCAGCCGGAATCTACGGGGGGGGGAAAAACTGTTTTTT	CASSRNLRGGEKLFF
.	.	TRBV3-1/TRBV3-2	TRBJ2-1	TGTGCCAGCAGCCAATTAGGCGGGATGGGGAGGTTCTTC	CASSQLGGMGRFF
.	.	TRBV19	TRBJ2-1	TGTGCCAGTAGTATCACAAACAATGAGCAGTTCTTC	CASSITNNEQFF
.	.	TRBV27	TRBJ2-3	TGTGCCAGCAGGGATGGACTCATCGACACAGATACGCAGTATTTT	CASRDGLIDTDTQYF
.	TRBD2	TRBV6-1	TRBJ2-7	TGTGCCAGCAGTGGGGGACTAGCGGGAGATAAGTACGAGCAGTACTTC	CASSGGLAGDKYEQYF
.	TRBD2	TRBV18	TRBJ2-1	TGTGCCAGCTCACTTAGCGGGCAGTACAATGAGCAGTTCTTC	CASSLSGQYNEQFF
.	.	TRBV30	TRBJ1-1	TGTGCCTGGAGTGACAGACCGAACACTGAAGCTTTCTTT	CAWSDRPNTEAFF
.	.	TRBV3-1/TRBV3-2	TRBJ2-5	TGTGCCAGCAGCCCCTCTTACGCATCAGGGGCCCAGTACTTC	CASSPSYASGAQYF
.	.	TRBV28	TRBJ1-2	TGTGCCAGCACCCTTTTGGGCAGGGATGGTGGCTACACCTTC	CASTLLGRDGGYTF
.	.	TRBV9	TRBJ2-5	TGTGCCAGCAGCGGGGGGCCCCAAGAGACCCAGTACTTC	CASSGGPQETQYF
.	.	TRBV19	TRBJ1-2	TGTGCCAGTACAGGGCTTAACTATGGCTACACCTTC	CASTGLNYGYTF
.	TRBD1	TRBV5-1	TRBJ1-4	TGCGCCAGCAGCTGGACAGGGGGCCCCTTCCAGACTAATGAAAAACTGTTTTTT	CASSWTGGPFQTNEKLFF
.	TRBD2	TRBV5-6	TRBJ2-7	TGTGCCAGCAGCTTGGCACTAGCGGGAGGGCCGGGGGAGCAGTACTTC	CASSLALAGGPGEQYF
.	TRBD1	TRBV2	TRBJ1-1	TGTGCCAGCAGTACTTTCCAACTCGGACAGGGTGAAGCTTTCTTT	CASSTFQLGQGEAFF